This T cell receptor beta chain was captured in a study of blood T cells in healthy people across ages. Caucasian individuals from Russia who were healthy and aged roughly 6 to 95 acted as donors. Notes on the study in general: Versus aged donors, long-lived donors had higher diversity and more naive CD4+ cells.

Using a J-beta primer mix together with a sample-barcoded 5' primer, a second PCR was run for about 6 to 11 cycles. TCRdb itself ran the 5' RACE reads through MiXCR, one entry per CDR3 protein. The sample shows some 750,000 distinct CDR3 sequences, about 20% of them seen only once. Comments on this clonotype: No antigen is known for it.

The sequenced material came from blood. The receptor comes from a man aged 65 to 79 in good health.

The CDR3 sequence is CASSLTGYGELFF. CDR3 coding DNA: TGTGCCAGCAGCCTCACAGGCTACGGGGAGCTGTTTTTT. This chain links TRBV6-2 or TRBV6-3 with TRBJ2-2, with D tentatively TRBD1 (5 bases). The V end lost 6 bases, the J end lost 7 bases, and 12 bases lay between the germline ends. Germline loops: CDR1 MNHEY, CDR2 SVGEGT. CDR3 length: 13 amino acids.